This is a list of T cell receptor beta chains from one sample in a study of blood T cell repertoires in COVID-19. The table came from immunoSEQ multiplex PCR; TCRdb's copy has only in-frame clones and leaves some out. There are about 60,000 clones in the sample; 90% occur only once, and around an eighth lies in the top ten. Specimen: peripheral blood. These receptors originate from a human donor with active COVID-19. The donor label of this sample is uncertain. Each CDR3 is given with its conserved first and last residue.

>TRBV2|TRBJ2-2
CASSARDRGTGELFF
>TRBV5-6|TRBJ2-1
CASSETGTGYEQFF
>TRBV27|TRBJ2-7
CASSLRGQSYEQYF
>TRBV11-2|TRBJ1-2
CASSHLGATGVGYGYTF
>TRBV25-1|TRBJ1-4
CASSEWGGEKLFF
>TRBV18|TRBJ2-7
CASSPPGLPYEQYF
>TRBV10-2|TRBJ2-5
CASGPGLGETQYF
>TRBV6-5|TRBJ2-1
CASPGLAGAGEQFF
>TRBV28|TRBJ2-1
CASKGYDSSSYNEQFF
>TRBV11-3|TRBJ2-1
CASSLGQGRSNEQFF
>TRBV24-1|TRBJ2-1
CATSDPASSYNEQFF
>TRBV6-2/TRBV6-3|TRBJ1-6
CASSYGADNSPLHF
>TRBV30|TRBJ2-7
CAWTSGSTDEQYF